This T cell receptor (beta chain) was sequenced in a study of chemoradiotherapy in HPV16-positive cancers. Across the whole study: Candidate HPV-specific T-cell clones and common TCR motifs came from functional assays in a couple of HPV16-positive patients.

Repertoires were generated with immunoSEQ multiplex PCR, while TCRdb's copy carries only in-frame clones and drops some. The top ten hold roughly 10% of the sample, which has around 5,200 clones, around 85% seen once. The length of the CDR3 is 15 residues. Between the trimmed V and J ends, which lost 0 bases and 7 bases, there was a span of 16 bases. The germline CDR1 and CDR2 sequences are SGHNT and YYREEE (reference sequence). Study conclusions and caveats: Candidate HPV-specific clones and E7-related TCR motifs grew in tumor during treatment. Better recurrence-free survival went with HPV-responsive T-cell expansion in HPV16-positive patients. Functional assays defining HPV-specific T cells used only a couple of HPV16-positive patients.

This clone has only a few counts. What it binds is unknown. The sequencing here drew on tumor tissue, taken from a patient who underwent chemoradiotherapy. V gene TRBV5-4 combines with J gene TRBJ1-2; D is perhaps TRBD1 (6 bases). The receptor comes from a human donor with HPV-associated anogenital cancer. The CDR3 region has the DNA TGTGCCAGCAGCTTGGAGGACAGACCTATTATTGGCTACACCTTC. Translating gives CASSLEDRPIIGYTF.